The T cell receptor beta chain described here comes from a study of CD4 T cell repertoires in COVID-19 (dated by TCRdb to the early 2020s). Regarding the study in general: To analyze cross-reactivity, CFSE-low cells were expanded with IL-2 for 10 days and then labeled again and restimulated with spike proteins from other coronaviruses. In COVID-19-recovered individuals, the study described naturally processed CD4+ T cell responses to SARS-CoV-2 spike and nucleoprotein and used TCR Vbeta sequencing to evaluate clonal composition. TCR Vbeta repertoire analysis of SARS-CoV-2-reactive T cells was conducted at the subset level in a few recovered individuals. Paper-wide results and their limitations: Between roughly 7 and 25% of SARS-CoV-2 clonotypes were also detected in SARS-CoV and/or HKU1 spike-stimulated secondary cultures, consistent with cross-reactivity. Several of the most expanded SARS-CoV-2-reactive clonotypes were shared between two or all three memory subsets, suggesting intraclonal diversification.

The time point label, as the study defines it: sample from a COVID-19-recovered individual after infection. Donors were patients who had recovered from mild-to-severe COVID-19. Uncultured memory T cell samples were subjected to sequencing directly after ex vivo isolation. CD4+ total memory, central memory, effector memory and circulating T follicular helper cells were isolated from peripheral blood mononuclear cells. Libraries were made using the immunoSEQ multiplex PCR assay. The source study handled its data this way. The Chao-Jaccard similarity index and counts of shared clonotypes were used to quantify repertoire overlap between subsets. TCRdb retrieved this table from immuneACCESS and kept in-frame rearrangements only. Not all clones are present; in checked studies, unresolved V genes account for under half, and no reason is known for the remainder. V and J calls and clone size come straight from that table; D and trimming were deduced from the DNA. A total of 65,000 to 95,000 clones appear in this sample, roughly 85% of them only once. Clones ranked in the top ten supply roughly 0.58% of the sample.

Remarks on this clone: Its target antigen remains unknown. No base quality information exists; no much larger clone differs at one position.

The receptor was derived from a human donor who had COVID-19. This sample comprised CD4+ T cells from peripheral blood, obtained after recovery from COVID-19.

The DNA reads TGCGCCAGCAGCCCCTTATTTGAGGGCCGGGACACTGAAGCTTTCTTT. It translates to CASSPLFEGRDTEAFF. This receptor chain uses TRBV5-1 and TRBJ1-1; no D gene is confidently identified. V sheds 4 bases and J sheds 3 bases, leaving 19 bases between their ends. The CDR3 runs 16 amino acids, cysteine and phenylalanine included. CDR3 DNA is the only sequence kept; it has 48 bases, read in frame from the first base. CDR1 and CDR2 (SGHRS, YFSETQ) derive from the germline V gene.